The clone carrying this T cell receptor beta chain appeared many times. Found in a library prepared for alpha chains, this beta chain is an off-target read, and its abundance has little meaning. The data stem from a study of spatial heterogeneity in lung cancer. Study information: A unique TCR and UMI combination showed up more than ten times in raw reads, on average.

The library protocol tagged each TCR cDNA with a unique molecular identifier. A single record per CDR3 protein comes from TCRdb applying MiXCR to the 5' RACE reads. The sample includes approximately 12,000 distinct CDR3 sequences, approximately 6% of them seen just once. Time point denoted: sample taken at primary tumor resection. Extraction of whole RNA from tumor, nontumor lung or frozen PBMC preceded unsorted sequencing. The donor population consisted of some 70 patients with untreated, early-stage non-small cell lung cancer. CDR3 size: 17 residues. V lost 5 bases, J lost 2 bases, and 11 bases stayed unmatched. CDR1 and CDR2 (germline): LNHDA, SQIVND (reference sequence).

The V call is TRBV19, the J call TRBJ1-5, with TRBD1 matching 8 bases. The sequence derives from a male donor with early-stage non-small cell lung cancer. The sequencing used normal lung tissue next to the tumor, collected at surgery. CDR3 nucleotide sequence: TGTGCCAGTAGTGCCCAGGGGGCGGGTATAGGCAATCAGCCCCAGCATTTT. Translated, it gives CASSAQGAGIGNQPQHF.